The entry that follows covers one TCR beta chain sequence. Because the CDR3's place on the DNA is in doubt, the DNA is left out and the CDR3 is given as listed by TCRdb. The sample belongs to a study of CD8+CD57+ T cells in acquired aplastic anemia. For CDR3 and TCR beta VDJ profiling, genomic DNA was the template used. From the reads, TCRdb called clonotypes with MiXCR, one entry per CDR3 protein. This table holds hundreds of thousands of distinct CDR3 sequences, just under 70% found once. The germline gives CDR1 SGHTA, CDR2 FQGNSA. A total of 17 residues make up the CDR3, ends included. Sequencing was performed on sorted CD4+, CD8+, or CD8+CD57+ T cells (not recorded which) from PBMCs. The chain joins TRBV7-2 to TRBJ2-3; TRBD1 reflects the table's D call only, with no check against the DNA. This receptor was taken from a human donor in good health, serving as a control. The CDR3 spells CASGDGGYGYTFGTQYF.